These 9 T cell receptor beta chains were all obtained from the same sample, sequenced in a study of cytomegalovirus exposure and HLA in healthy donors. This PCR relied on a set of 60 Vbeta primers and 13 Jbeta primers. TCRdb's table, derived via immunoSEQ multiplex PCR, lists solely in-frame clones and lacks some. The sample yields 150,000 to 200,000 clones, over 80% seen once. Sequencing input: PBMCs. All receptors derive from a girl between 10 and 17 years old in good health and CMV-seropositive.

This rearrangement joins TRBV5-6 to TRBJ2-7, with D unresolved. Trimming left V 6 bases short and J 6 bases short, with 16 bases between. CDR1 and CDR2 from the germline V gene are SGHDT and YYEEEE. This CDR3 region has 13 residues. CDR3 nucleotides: TGTGCCAGCACCTCGACCGGGTCCCGCGAGCAGTACTTC. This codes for CASTSTGSREQYF. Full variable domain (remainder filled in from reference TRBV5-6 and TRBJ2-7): DAGVTQSPTHLIKTRGQQVTLRCSPKSGHDTVSWYQQALGQGPQFIFQYYEEEERQRGNFPDRFSGHQFPNYSSELNVNALLLGDSALYLCASTSTGSREQYFGPGTRLTVT.

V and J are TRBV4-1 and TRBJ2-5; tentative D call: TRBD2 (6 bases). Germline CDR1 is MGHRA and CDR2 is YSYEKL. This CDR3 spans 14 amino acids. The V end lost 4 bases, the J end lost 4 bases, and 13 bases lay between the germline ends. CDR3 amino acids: CASSRVPEGETQYF. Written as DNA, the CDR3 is TGCGCCAGCAGCCGGGTCCCGGAGGGAGAGACCCAGTACTTC.

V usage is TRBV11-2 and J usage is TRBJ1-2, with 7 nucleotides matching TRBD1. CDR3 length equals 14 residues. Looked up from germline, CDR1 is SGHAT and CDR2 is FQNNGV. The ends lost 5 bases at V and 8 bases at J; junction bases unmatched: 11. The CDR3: CASSLHQGGRGYTF. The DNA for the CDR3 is TGTGCCAGCAGCCTACATCAGGGGGGAAGGGGCTACACCTTC.

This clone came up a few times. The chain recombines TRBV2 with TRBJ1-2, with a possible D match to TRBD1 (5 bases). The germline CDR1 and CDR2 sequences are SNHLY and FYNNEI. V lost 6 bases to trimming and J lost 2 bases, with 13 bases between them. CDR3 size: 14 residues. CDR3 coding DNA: TGTGCCAGCAGCCCCGGGGGATTAAACTATGGCTACACCTTC. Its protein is CASSPGGLNYGYTF.

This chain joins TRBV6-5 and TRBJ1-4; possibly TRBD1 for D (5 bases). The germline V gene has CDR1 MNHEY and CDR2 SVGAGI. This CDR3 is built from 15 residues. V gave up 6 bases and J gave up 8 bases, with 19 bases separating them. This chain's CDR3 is CASRGGARVREKLFF. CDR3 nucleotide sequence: TGTGCCAGCAGAGGTGGGGCCAGGGTTCGGGAAAAACTGTTTTTT.

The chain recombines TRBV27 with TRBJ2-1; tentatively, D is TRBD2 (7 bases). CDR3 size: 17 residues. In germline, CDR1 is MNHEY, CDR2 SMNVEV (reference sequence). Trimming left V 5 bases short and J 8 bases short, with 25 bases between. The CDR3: CASSQDSRLEGGYEQFF. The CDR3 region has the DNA TGTGCCAGCAGTCAAGACTCGCGACTCGAGGGGGGGTATGAGCAGTTCTTC.

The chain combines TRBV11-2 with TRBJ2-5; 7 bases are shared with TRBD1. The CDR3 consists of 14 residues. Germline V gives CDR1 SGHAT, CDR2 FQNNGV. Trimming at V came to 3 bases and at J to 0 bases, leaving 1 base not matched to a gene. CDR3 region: CASSFGTDQETQYF. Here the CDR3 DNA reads TGTGCCAGCAGCTTCGGGACAGACCAAGAGACCCAGTACTTC.

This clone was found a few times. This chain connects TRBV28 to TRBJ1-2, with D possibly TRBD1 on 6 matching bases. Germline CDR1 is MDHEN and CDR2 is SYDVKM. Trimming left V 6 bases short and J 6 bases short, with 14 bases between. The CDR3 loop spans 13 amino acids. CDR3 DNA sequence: TGTGCCAGCAGCCCGGACAGCCATCATGGCTACACCTTC. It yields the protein CASSPDSHHGYTF.

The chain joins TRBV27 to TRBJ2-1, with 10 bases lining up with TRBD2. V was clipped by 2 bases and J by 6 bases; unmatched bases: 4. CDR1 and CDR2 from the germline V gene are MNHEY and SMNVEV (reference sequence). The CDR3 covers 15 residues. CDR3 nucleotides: TGTGCCAGCAGTTTACTAGCGGGGGCGTTCAATGAGCAGTTCTTC. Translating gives CASSLLAGAFNEQFF.